This TCR beta chain was profiled in a study of blood T cell repertoires in COVID-19. Study as a whole: Specimens from acute and convalescent COVID-19 originated in the United States, Italy and Spain. T cells, B-cell-depleted T cells, or PBMCs provided the cDNA or gDNA that served as material.

Assay: immunoSEQ multiplex PCR; the TCRdb copy retains only in-frame clones and omits some. The sample includes about 320,000 clones, 90% of them seen just once. This clone is a singleton in its sample. Researchers sorted participants into cohorts using their self-reported clinical history. The sequenced material came from PBMCs or T cells enriched from blood (not recorded which). The clonotype was recovered from a woman aged 25 to 39 who had been exposed to COVID-19.

The CDR3 reads CASSAGDQPQHF. In nucleotides, the CDR3 is TGTGCCAGCAGCGCCGGTGATCAGCCCCAGCATTTT. This sequence joins TRBV6-5 and TRBJ1-5; D ambiguous. CDR1 and CDR2 from the germline V gene are MNHEY and SVGAGI. This CDR3 spans 12 amino acids. V lost 6 bases, J lost 5 bases, and 8 bases lay in between.